This TCR beta chain is drawn from a study of Graves' ophthalmopathy and Graves' hyperthyroidism. The authors amplified TCR beta CDR3 regions, and they did so from RNA transcripts for repertoire sequencing. Scientists carried out first-round RT-PCR using HTBI primers and then a second-round multiplex PCR. TCRdb fed the multiplex PCR reads into MiXCR, producing one record per CDR3 protein. The sample lists almost 750,000 distinct CDR3 sequences; 35% to 50% were seen once. This clonotype was seen repeatedly, ten times or more. V lost 0 bases, J lost 7 bases, and 9 bases lay in between. Germline CDR1 SGHAT, CDR2 FQNNGV. The CDR3 totals 13 residues.

This clonotype was obtained from an adult man with Graves' ophthalmopathy. The chain links TRBV11-2 to TRBJ1-1, with D tentatively TRBD1 (5 bases). Sequences were obtained from peripheral blood. The CDR3 nucleotides are TGTGCCAGCAGCTTAGAGGGGAGGGGTGAAGCTTTCTTT. It encodes CASSLEGRGEAFF.